This passage covers 21 T cell receptor beta chains from one sample sequenced in a study of T cell repertoires in cytomegalovirus infection. TCRdb passed the reads through MiXCR, listing each CDR3 protein once. The sample lists 700,000 to 950,000 distinct CDR3 sequences; approximately 32% were seen once. These receptors have no identified antigens. The source material was cultured CD8+ T cells from PBMCs, sampled from culture after CMV antigen stimulation. The receptors shown here come from a human donor in good health (CMV status not recorded). Some clones in this sample may be carry-over from other donors' samples.

J is TRBJ2-1 and V is TRBV4-3; 10 bases map to TRBD2. The V segment lost 4 bases and the J segment 5 bases; nucleotides outside the gene matches: 11. The germline V gene has CDR1 LGHNA and CDR2 YSLEER. This CDR3 spans 17 amino acids. CDR3 region: CASSPSLGLATNNEQFF. The CDR3 DNA reads as TGCGCCAGCAGCCCATCCCTGGGACTAGCGACCAACAATGAGCAGTTCTTC.

The CDR3, as DNA: TGTGCCAGCAGCCAAAGAAGACAAGAGACCCAGTACTTC. This sequence encodes CASSQRRQETQYF. The chain joins TRBV7-9 to TRBJ2-5; no definite D call. There are 13 residues in the CDR3. V dropped 5 bases and J dropped 2 bases, with 9 bases sitting between them. Looked up from germline, CDR1 is SEHNR and CDR2 is FQNEAQ (reference sequence).

The J gene is TRBJ2-1, the V gene TRBV13; D tentatively fits TRBD1 or TRBD2 (6 bases each). The CDR3 consists of 13 residues. Trimming pared 1 base from V and 8 bases from J, leaving 9 bases between. Germline V gene lookup returns CDR1 PRHDT and CDR2 FYEKMQ (reference sequence). The CDR3 loop is CASSLEEGDEQFF. In DNA, the CDR3 is TGTGCCAGCAGCTTAGAGGAGGGGGATGAGCAGTTCTTC.

The V gene is TRBV6-5, the J gene TRBJ2-1; 14 bases are shared with TRBD2. This CDR3 has 15 amino acids. The germline V gene has CDR1 MNHEY and CDR2 SVGAGI. Unmatched junction bases numbered 6, after V lost 6 bases and J lost 8 bases. This chain's CDR3 is CASRSGLAGAHEQFF. The CDR3 nucleotides are TGTGCCAGCAGGTCGGGACTAGCGGGGGCCCATGAGCAGTTCTTC.

This clonotype was observed a handful of times. V usage is TRBV4-1 and J usage is TRBJ1-1; TRBD1 is a possible D gene (5 bases). Deletions cut 4 bases from V and 0 bases from J, with 12 bases between. The CDR3 extends over 15 amino acids. Germline lookup yields CDR1 MGHRA and CDR2 YSYEKL. CDR3 sequence reads: CASSPTDIMNTEAFF. Written as DNA, the CDR3 is TGCGCCAGCAGCCCGACAGACATCATGAACACTGAAGCTTTCTTT.

The table lists this clonotype with a few counts. This sequence joins TRBV6-2 or TRBV6-3 and TRBJ1-1, with D maybe TRBD1 (6 bases). Per germline, CDR1 MNHEY and CDR2 SVGEGT. This CDR3 is built from 19 residues. Trimming left V 0 bases short and J 3 bases short, with 23 bases between. CDR3 DNA sequence: TGTGCCAGCAGTTACTCGTTGGCAGGGGAGGGGATGTTTCACACTGAAGCTTTCTTT. This gives the protein CASSYSLAGEGMFHTEAFF.

This chain joins TRBV5-1 and TRBJ2-2; TRBD1 or TRBD2 may be the D gene (6 bases each). This CDR3 has 15 amino acids. CDR1 is SGHRS, CDR2 YFSETQ, per germline. Trimming cost V 5 bases and J 3 bases, with 14 bases left between them. CDR3 region: CASSTDGGDTGELFF. CDR3 bases: TGCGCCAGCAGTACGGACGGGGGCGACACCGGGGAGCTGTTTTTT.

The chain links TRBV6-1 to TRBJ1-5, with D uncertain. CDR3 size: 13 residues. Germline V CDR1 and CDR2: MNHNS, SASEGT. Trimming left V 6 bases short and J 5 bases short, with 11 bases between. CDR3 protein: CASRGREDQPQHF. In DNA form, the CDR3 reads TGTGCCAGCAGAGGTCGCGAGGATCAGCCCCAGCATTTT.

J is TRBJ1-2 and V is TRBV6-5; no clear D gene. Germline V CDR1 and CDR2: MNHEY, SVGAGI. This CDR3 comprises 16 residues. V was trimmed by 8 bases and J by 10 bases, leaving 29 bases between them. CDR3 loop: CASAALGKKPYLDYTF. CDR3 DNA: TGTGCCAGCGCTGCCCTGGGGAAGAAACCTTATTTGGACTACACCTTC.

The CDR3 bases are TGTGCCAGCAGCCCAGAAGTGGTGCAGTTCTTC. This encodes CASSPEVVQFF. V and J are TRBV7-3 and TRBJ2-1; D gene ambiguous. V shed 5 bases and J shed 12 bases, with 11 bases lying between them. The germline gives CDR1 SGHTA, CDR2 FQGTGA. The CDR3 consists of 11 residues. Complete variable domain (other parts from reference TRBV7-3 and TRBJ2-1): GAGVSQTPSNKVTEKGKYVELRCDPISGHTALYWYRQSLGQGPEFLIYFQGTGAADDSGLPNDRFFAVRPEGSVSTLKIQRTERGDSAVYLCASSPEVVQFFGPGTRLTVL.

The table lists this clonotype with a few counts. The chain uses TRBV7-9 and TRBJ2-7; no clear D gene. Germline loops: CDR1 SEHNR, CDR2 FQNEAQ (reference sequence). Between the trimmed V and J ends, which lost 5 bases and 2 bases, there was a span of 7 bases. This CDR3 has 12 amino acids. The CDR3 DNA is TGTGCCAGCAGCCTCGAGACCTACGAGCAGTACTTC. It codes for CASSLETYEQYF.

The V and J genes are TRBV27 and TRBJ1-2; 7 nucleotides align to TRBD1. Germline V gives CDR1 MNHEY, CDR2 SMNVEV (reference sequence). V shed 0 bases, J shed 8 bases, and the junction held 3 bases outside the gene matches. There are 13 residues in the CDR3. The CDR3 region has the DNA TGTGCCAGCAGTTTATCGACAGGGTTGGGCTACACCTTC. This translates into CASSLSTGLGYTF.

This clonotype came up a few times. This chain links TRBV25-1 with TRBJ1-2, with a weak D call TRBD1 (5 bases). V dropped 3 bases and J dropped 0 bases, with 8 bases sitting between them. The CDR3 has 14 residues. Germline values: CDR1 MGHDK, CDR2 SYGVNS. The chain's CDR3 is CASSEGGPNYGYTF. The CDR3, as DNA: TGTGCCAGCAGTGAGGGGGGTCCTAACTATGGCTACACCTTC.

This chain connects TRBV15 to TRBJ2-1; tentative D call: TRBD1 (6 bases). This CDR3 spans 13 amino acids. Looked up from germline, CDR1 is LNHNV and CDR2 is YYDKDF (reference sequence). The germline V and J ends were trimmed by 1 base and 8 bases, with 9 bases remaining between them. The CDR3 is CATSRVGADEQFF. The CDR3 bases are TGTGCCACCAGCAGAGTGGGGGCCGATGAGCAGTTCTTC.

The CDR3 DNA sequence: TGTGCCAGCAGTTTATTAGGGGGACTCCAAGAGACCCAGTACTTC. It yields the protein CASSLLGGLQETQYF. The chain joins TRBV12-3 or TRBV12-4 to TRBJ2-5; D may be TRBD1 or TRBD2 (6 bases each). V lost 2 bases and J 1 base, leaving 11 bases between the germline ends. This CDR3 contains 15 residues.

This chain uses TRBV15 with TRBJ2-7; D is ambiguous. Germline V gene lookup returns CDR1 LNHNV and CDR2 YYDKDF (reference sequence). V was cut by 0 bases and J by 0 bases, with 12 bases left in between. This CDR3 region has 16 residues. CDR3 loop: CATSRDYQSLSYEQYF. The CDR3 bases are TGTGCCACCAGCAGAGATTATCAGTCCCTCTCCTACGAGCAGTACTTC.

This clonotype came up many times. The chain carries TRBV7-2 and TRBJ2-1; TRBD2 matches 9 bases. Germline V CDR1 and CDR2: SGHTA, FQGNSA. With 2 bases clipped from V and 7 bases from J, the junction kept 6 bases outside the gene matches. The CDR3 runs to 15 residues. CDR3 region: CASSLLAGSGNEQFF. As DNA, the CDR3 is TGTGCCAGCAGCTTACTAGCGGGGTCGGGAAATGAGCAGTTCTTC.

This clonotype was picked up many times. This chain uses TRBV7-8 with TRBJ2-7; 11 bases align to TRBD2. Looked up from germline, CDR1 is SGHVS and CDR2 is FQNEAQ. The CDR3 is 14 amino acids. V lost 4 bases and J lost 3; bases outside the gene matches: 2. The CDR3 here is CASSSGTSGYEQYV. CDR3 DNA: TGTGCCAGCAGCTCCGGGACTAGCGGCTACGAGCAGTACGTC.

V is TRBV20-1 and J is TRBJ1-5, with 8 nucleotides matching TRBD1. The CDR3 has 17 amino acids. Germline V lookup: CDR1 DFQATT, CDR2 SNEGSKA (reference sequence). V trimming: 3 bases; J trimming: 1 base; junction bases outside the gene matches: 11. The CDR3, as DNA: TGCAGTGCTAGGGGCCCCCTCAGGGGGCAAAGCAATCAGCCCCAGCATTTT. Protein sequence: CSARGPLRGQSNQPQHF.

The CDR3 nucleotides read TGTGCCAGCAGTTTAGACAGGCGCTACAGGTCCGGGGAGCTGTTTTTT. This sequence encodes CASSLDRRYRSGELFF. J is TRBJ2-2 and V is TRBV12-3 or TRBV12-4, with D possibly matching TRBD1 (5 bases). V was pared by 1 base and J by 6 bases, with 15 bases between. The CDR3 has 16 amino acids.

Comments on this clonotype: A much larger clone lies a single base off, so this may be a read error. The chain couples TRBV7-6 to TRBJ2-2, with D unresolved. Between the trimmed V and J ends, which lost 1 base and 5 bases, there was a span of 5 bases. The germline gives CDR1 SGHVS, CDR2 FNYEAQ. The CDR3 spans 13 residues. The CDR3 loop reads CASSLVKTGELFF. The CDR3 DNA sequence: TGTGCCAGCAGCTTAGTGAAAACCGGGGAGCTGTTTTTT.